These T cell receptor beta chains were read from a single sample in a study of T cells after yellow fever vaccination. TCRdb used MiXCR to reprocess the 5' RACE reads, holding one entry per CDR3 protein. The table includes hundreds of thousands of distinct CDR3 sequences, over 8% detected once. The sample was PBMCs, taken on the day of the first yellow fever vaccination. These receptor sequences come from a man in his late teens or twenties who received the YFV17D yellow fever vaccine. Each CDR3 is given with its conserved first and last residue. The D gene is left open where the match is weak. Part of the rows lack a size; the others show once, few, many or a class for expanded clones.

CDR3aa: CASSGGRQETQYF
CDR3nt: TGTGCCAGCAGTGGGGGACGTCAAGAGACCCAGTACTTC
j_gene: TRBJ2-5
v_gene: TRBV6-1
d_gene: .
abundance: .

CDR3aa: CSAIKTGTNYGYTF
CDR3nt: TGCAGTGCTATCAAGACAGGGACTAACTATGGCTACACCTTC
j_gene: TRBJ1-2
v_gene: TRBV20-1
d_gene: TRBD1
abundance: few

CDR3aa: CASSQPGTSLGGELFF
CDR3nt: TGTGCCAGCAGCCAACCCGGGACTAGCCTAGGCGGGGAGCTGTTTTTT
j_gene: TRBJ2-2
v_gene: TRBV3-1
d_gene: TRBD2
abundance: few

CDR3aa: CASSWGWQGKSNQPQHF
CDR3nt: TGTGCCAGCAGCTGGGGTTGGCAGGGTAAAAGCAATCAGCCCCAGCATTTT
j_gene: TRBJ1-5
v_gene: TRBV7-9
d_gene: .
abundance: few

CDR3aa: CASSTSDWNEQFF
CDR3nt: TGTGCCAGTAGTACCAGTGACTGGAATGAGCAGTTCTTC
j_gene: TRBJ2-1
v_gene: TRBV19
d_gene: .
abundance: few

CDR3aa: CASSPRYGTSNQPQHF
CDR3nt: TGTGCCAGCAGCCCTCGTTATGGGACGAGCAATCAGCCCCAGCATTTT
j_gene: TRBJ1-5
v_gene: TRBV7-6
d_gene: .
abundance: few

CDR3aa: CSARVFGTGDEQYF
CDR3nt: TGCAGTGCTAGAGTTTTTGGGACAGGGGACGAGCAGTACTTC
j_gene: TRBJ2-7
v_gene: TRBV20-1
d_gene: TRBD1
abundance: few

CDR3aa: CASSKTGFAEKLFF
CDR3nt: TGTGCCAGCAGCAAGACAGGGTTTGCTGAAAAACTGTTTTTT
j_gene: TRBJ1-4
v_gene: TRBV13
d_gene: TRBD1
abundance: few

CDR3aa: CASSLQGEDEQFF
CDR3nt: TGTGCCAGCAGCTTACAGGGGGAAGATGAGCAGTTCTTC
j_gene: TRBJ2-1
v_gene: TRBV7-3
d_gene: TRBD1
abundance: .

CDR3aa: CASSLGGITYGYTF
CDR3nt: TGTGCCAGCAGTTTAGGGGGAATTACCTATGGCTACACCTTC
j_gene: TRBJ1-2
v_gene: TRBV28
d_gene: .
abundance: many

CDR3aa: CAISEGTGGEQFF
CDR3nt: TGTGCCATCAGTGAGGGTACAGGAGGTGAGCAGTTCTTC
j_gene: TRBJ2-1
v_gene: TRBV10-3
d_gene: .
abundance: .

CDR3aa: CASTGDRDSYEQYF
CDR3nt: TGTGCCAGCACCGGGGACAGGGATTCCTACGAGCAGTACTTC
j_gene: TRBJ2-7
v_gene: TRBV6-5
d_gene: TRBD1
abundance: few

CDR3aa: CASSDFTDTQYF
CDR3nt: TGTGCCAGCAGCGACTTCACAGATACGCAGTATTTT
j_gene: TRBJ2-3
v_gene: TRBV12-3/TRBV12-4
d_gene: .
abundance: many

CDR3aa: CAISLTTGGTDTQYF
CDR3nt: TGTGCCATCAGCCTGACGACAGGGGGCACAGATACGCAGTATTTT
j_gene: TRBJ2-3
v_gene: TRBV10-3
d_gene: TRBD1
abundance: few

CDR3aa: CASSLDGYYNSPLHF
CDR3nt: TGTGCCAGCAGCTTGGACGGATACTATAATTCACCCCTCCACTTT
j_gene: TRBJ1-6
v_gene: TRBV5-6
d_gene: .
abundance: .

CDR3aa: CASSYGQGSARHTEAFF
CDR3nt: TGTGCCAGCAGTTACGGACAGGGGTCCGCCCGTCACACTGAAGCTTTCTTT
j_gene: TRBJ1-1
v_gene: TRBV12-3/TRBV12-4
d_gene: TRBD1
abundance: few

CDR3aa: CASSLRPPPRQGKYTYEQYF
CDR3nt: TGTGCCAGCAGCTTACGCCCACCGCCCAGACAGGGCAAATACACCTACGAGCAGTACTTC
j_gene: TRBJ2-7
v_gene: TRBV7-6
d_gene: TRBD1
abundance: .